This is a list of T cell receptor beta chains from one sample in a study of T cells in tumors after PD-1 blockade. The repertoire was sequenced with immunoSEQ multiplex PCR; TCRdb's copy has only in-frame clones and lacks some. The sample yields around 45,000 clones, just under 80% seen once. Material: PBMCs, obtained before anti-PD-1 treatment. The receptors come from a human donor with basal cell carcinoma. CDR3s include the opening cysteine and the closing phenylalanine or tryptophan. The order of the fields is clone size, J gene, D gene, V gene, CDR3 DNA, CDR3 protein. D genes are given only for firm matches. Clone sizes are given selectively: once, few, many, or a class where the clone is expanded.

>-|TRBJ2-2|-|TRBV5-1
TGCGCCAGCAGCTTGGAACCAGGGATCCGGGCCGGGGAGCTGTTTTTT
CASSLEPGIRAGELFF
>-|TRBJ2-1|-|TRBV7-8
TGTGCCAGCAGCTTAGGGCTAGGAACCTACAATGAGCAGTTCTTC
CASSLGLGTYNEQFF
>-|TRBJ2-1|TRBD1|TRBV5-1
TGCGCCAGCAGCCGGGACAGGGCAAGGAACAATGAGCAGTTCTTC
CASSRDRARNNEQFF
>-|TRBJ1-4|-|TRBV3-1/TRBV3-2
TGTGCCAGCAGCCAAAAGATAATACGGGGAAGAATTGAAAAACTGTTTTTT
CASSQKIIRGRIEKLFF
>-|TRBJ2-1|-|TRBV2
TGTGCCAGCAGCTTTAGCGATGAGCAGTTCTTC
CASSFSDEQFF
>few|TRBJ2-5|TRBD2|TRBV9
TGTGCCAGCAGCGTAACCGGGACTAGCAGCGAGACCCAGTACTTC
CASSVTGTSSETQYF
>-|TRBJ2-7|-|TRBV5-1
TGCGCCAGCAGCTCTCAGGGGTCCTACGAGCAGTACTTC
CASSSQGSYEQYF
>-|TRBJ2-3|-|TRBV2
TGTGCCAGCAGTGATTCGGCCTCCACAGATACGCAGTATTTT
CASSDSASTDTQYF
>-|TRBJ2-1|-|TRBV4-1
TGCGCCAGCAGCCATTCCAAAGGGATTAGCGGAGGCTACAATGAGCAGTTCTTC
CASSHSKGISGGYNEQFF
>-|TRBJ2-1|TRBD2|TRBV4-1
TGCGCCAGCAGCCGAACCAGACTAGCGGGAGGGCGGAATGAGCAGTTCTTC
CASSRTRLAGGRNEQFF
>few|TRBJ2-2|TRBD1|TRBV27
TGTGCCAGCAGCCGCGACAGGGGCTACACCGGGGAGCTGTTTTTT
CASSRDRGYTGELFF
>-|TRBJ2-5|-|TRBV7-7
TGTGCTAGCAGCCTAAACGGCAGGGCGCAAGAGACCCAGTACTTC
CASSLNGRAQETQYF
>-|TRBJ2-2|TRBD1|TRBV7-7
TGTGCTAGCAGCCTCGGGACAGGGGGCGCAACCGGGGAGCTGTTTTTT
CASSLGTGGATGELFF
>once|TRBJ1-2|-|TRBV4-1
TGCGCCAGCAGCCAAGGTCCAGGAACAAACTATGGCTACACCTTC
CASSQGPGTNYGYTF
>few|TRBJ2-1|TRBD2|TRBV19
TGTGCCAGTATTCCATCGGGCGGGAGAGGGTCGCGAAATGAGCAGTTCTTC
CASIPSGGRGSRNEQFF
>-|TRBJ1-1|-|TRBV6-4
TGTGCCAGCAGTGACGGTTACTCACACCACTTCTTT
CASSDGYSHHFF
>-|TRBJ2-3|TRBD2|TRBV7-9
TGTGCCAGCAGCTTAACTAGCGGAAGCACAGATACGCAGTATTTT
CASSLTSGSTDTQYF
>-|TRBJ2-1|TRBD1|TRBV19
TGTGCCAGTAGTAATGGACAGGGGAGGAATGAGCAGTTCTTC
CASSNGQGRNEQFF
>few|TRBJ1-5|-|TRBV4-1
TGCGCCAGCAGCCACGGGCGGTATAGCAATCAGCCCCAGCATTTT
CASSHGRYSNQPQHF
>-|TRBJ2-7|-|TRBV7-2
TGTGCCAGCAGCTTAGTGTGGCAGGGCTCCTACGAGCAGTACTTC
CASSLVWQGSYEQYF
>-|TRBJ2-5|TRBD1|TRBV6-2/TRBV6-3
TGTGCCAGCAGTTACTGGGGACAGGGCGACCAAGAGACCCAGTACTTC
CASSYWGQGDQETQYF
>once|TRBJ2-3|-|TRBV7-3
TGTGCCAGCAGCCAATTGGGCACAGATACGCAGTATTTT
CASSQLGTDTQYF
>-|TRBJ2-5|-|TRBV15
TGTGCCACCAGCAGAGATCTGGCTTTTCAAGAGACCCAGTACTTC
CATSRDLAFQETQYF
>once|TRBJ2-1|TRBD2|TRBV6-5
TGTGCCAGCAGTCCTAGCGGGAGTTCGAATGAGCAGTTCTTC
CASSPSGSSNEQFF
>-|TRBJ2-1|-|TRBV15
TGTGCCACCAAAGGCGGGAACAATCGAGGGTACAATGAGCAGTTCTTC
CATKGGNNRGYNEQFF
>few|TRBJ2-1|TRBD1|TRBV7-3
TGTGCCAGCAGCATGGGACAGAACGATGAGCAGTTCTTC
CASSMGQNDEQFF
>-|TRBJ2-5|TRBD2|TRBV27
TGTGCCAGCAGTGATCCGGGACTAGCGGGATTTGAGACCCAGTACTTC
CASSDPGLAGFETQYF
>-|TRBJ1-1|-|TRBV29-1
TGCAGCGTTGAAAGGGGGGCGCCTGATACTGAAGCTTTCTTT
CSVERGAPDTEAFF
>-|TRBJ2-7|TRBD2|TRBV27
TGTGCCAGCATGACCGGGACTAGCGGCTACGAGCAGTACTTC
CASMTGTSGYEQYF
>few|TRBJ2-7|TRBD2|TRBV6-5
TGTGCCAGCAGTAAACTAGCGTACTCCTACGAGCAGTACTTC
CASSKLAYSYEQYF
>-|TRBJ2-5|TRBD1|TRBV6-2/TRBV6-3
TGTGCCAGCAGTACCTCGACAGGGGGTAGCCGAGAGACCCAGTACTTC
CASSTSTGGSRETQYF
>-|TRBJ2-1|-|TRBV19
TGTGCCAGTAGTATTTCACTAGTCAGAAACAATGAGCAGTTCTTC
CASSISLVRNNEQFF
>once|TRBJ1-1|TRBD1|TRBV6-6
TGTGCCAGCAGTCAGCGCCGACAGGGCCCTCAAACTGAAGCTTTCTTT
CASSQRRQGPQTEAFF
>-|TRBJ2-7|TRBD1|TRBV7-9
TGTGCCAGCAGCCCCGGGACAGGGGTCCCCTACGAGCAGTACTTC
CASSPGTGVPYEQYF
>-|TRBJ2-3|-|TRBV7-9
TGTGCCAGCAGCTTCGGTGATACGCAGTATTTT
CASSFGDTQYF
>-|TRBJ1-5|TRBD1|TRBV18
TGTGCCAGCTCACGGGGACAGGGTGAATTCGGGGGCAATCAGCCCCAGCATTTT
CASSRGQGEFGGNQPQHF
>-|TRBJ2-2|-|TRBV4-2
TGTGCCAGCAGCCAAGTCTCGGGGGCCGGGGACACCGGGGAGCTGTTTTTT
CASSQVSGAGDTGELFF
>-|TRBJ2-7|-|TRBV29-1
TGCAGCGTCCGGGAGACCTACGAGCAGTACTTC
CSVRETYEQYF
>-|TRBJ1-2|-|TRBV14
TGTGCCAGCAGCCAAGATGGGCTTGGGGCAGGAGATGGCTACACCTTC
CASSQDGLGAGDGYTF
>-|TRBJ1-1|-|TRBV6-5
TGTGCCAGCAGGAGGAGGGGTGAAGCTTTCTTT
CASRRRGEAFF
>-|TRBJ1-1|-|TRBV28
TGTGCCAGCAGTTTTACTTCCCGGGGAGGGTTCTTT
CASSFTSRGGFF
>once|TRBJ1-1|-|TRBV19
TGTGCCAGTAGTATAGATCCCACAAGTGAAGCTTTCTTT
CASSIDPTSEAFF
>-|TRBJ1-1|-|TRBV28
TGTGCCAGCAGTTTATATCTGGGGAGCACTGAAGCTTTCTTT
CASSLYLGSTEAFF
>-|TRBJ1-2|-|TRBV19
TGTGCCAGTAGTCCGCCCTCGACAGCATATGGCTACACCTTC
CASSPPSTAYGYTF
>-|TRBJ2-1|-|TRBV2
TGTGCCACCTCGGGGCGGCATGAGCAGTTCTTC
CATSGRHEQFF
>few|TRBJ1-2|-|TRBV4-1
TGCGCCAGCAGCCAAGATCCTAGGGTTAACTATGGCTACACCTTC
CASSQDPRVNYGYTF
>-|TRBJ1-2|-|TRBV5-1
TGCGCCAGCAGCTTAGGTGGGGATGGTAACTATGGCTACACCTTC
CASSLGGDGNYGYTF
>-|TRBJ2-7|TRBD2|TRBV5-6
TGTGCCAGCAGCTTTGGGTCCCGGGGGGAGGAGCAGTACTTC
CASSFGSRGEEQYF
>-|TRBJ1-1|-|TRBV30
TGTGCCTGGATGGTCATGAACACTGAAGCTTTCTTT
CAWMVMNTEAFF
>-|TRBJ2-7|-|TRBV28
TGTGCCAGCAGTTCGAGCACCCGACTTTCCTACGAGCAGTACTTC
CASSSSTRLSYEQYF
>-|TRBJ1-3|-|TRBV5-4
TGTGCCAGCAGGGGCTTTGGAAACACCATATATTTT
CASRGFGNTIYF
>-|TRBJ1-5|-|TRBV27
TGTGCCAGCAGTTTGAGGGCGCTGACCGGGTCCTCGAGCAATCAGCCCCAGCATTTT
CASSLRALTGSSSNQPQHF
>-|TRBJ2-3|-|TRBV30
TGTGCCTGGAGATCGGGGAGAGACACAGATACGCAGTATTTT
CAWRSGRDTDTQYF
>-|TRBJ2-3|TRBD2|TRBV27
TGTGCCAGCAGTTTATGGCCACCTACGGGAGGGCCGAGCACAGATACGCAGTATTTT
CASSLWPPTGGPSTDTQYF
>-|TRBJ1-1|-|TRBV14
TGTGCCAGCAGCCCCCTGGGGCAGGGGCACACTGAAGCTTTCTTT
CASSPLGQGHTEAFF